The T cell receptor (beta chain) described here comes from a study of CD8 T cells in ankylosing spondylitis (dated by TCRdb to the late 2010s). Study-wide context: The study profiled T cell receptor beta repertoires in healthy donors and ankylosing spondylitis patients to find disease-linked TCR variants. The whole study cohort included 90 to 120 healthy donors and around 24 ankylosing spondylitis patients. Peripheral blood was sampled, and synovial fluid was additionally collected from ankylosing spondylitis patients.

General study outcomes and caveats: Some motif variants had previously been reported in the synovial fluid and blood of reactive arthritis patients, which suggests shared mechanisms of disease initiation. The disease-linked clones showed a CD8+ phenotype and occurred at relatively low frequencies in peripheral blood. Blood from ankylosing spondylitis patients appeared to be characterized by a TCR beta motif composed of eight or nine highly homologous amino acid variants. Significant enrichment of the disease-linked clones was reported in matched synovial fluid samples from ankylosing spondylitis patients.

After removal of 4 bases from V and 7 bases from J, the junction retains 5 bases not matched to a gene. From cysteine to phenylalanine, the CDR3 is 13 amino acids long. CDR3 DNA only is kept here, 39 bases in frame from base 1. In the germline V gene, CDR1 corresponds to SQVTM and CDR2 to ANQGSEA. The instrument was an Illumina HiSeq 2500. TCR beta libraries were prepared by quantitative 5'-RACE with molecular barcodes. The authors' analysis ran thus. Disease-linked TCR variants were identified with a new computational method built on a probabilistic model of VDJ rearrangement. The raw public data were reprocessed by TCRdb itself: fastp quality trimming at Q25, MiXCR clonotype calling, in-frame beta chains only. When rows share a CDR3 protein, they turn into one entry using the most common DNA and genes. What appears here as the V and J calls and clone size reflects TCRdb's work, not the paper's. This sample comprises some 240,000 distinct CDR3 sequences, under 30% of them detected only once. The leading ten clones occupy over 0.55% of the sample.

This clonotype was counted at least ten times. This receptor's antigen is unknown. Base qualities are missing; no much larger clone stands one base away. The chain is assembled from TRBV29-1 and TRBJ2-4, with TRBD2 identical over 9 junction bases. The sequenced material came from blood, either unsorted or a sorted T cell fraction (not recorded which). This TCR derives from a male donor with ankylosing spondylitis or in good health (not recorded which). The DNA sequence is TGCAGCGTTGGAGGCGGGGGGGAGAACATTCAGTACTTC. The encoded protein is CSVGGGGENIQYF.